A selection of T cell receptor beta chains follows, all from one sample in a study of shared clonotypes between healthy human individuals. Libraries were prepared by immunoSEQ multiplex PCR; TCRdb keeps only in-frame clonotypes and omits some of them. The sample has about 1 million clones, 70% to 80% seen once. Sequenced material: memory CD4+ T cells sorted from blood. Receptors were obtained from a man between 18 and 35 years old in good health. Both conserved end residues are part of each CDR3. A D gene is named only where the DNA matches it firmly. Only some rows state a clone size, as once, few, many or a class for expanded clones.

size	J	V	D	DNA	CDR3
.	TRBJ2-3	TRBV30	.	TGTGCCTGGAGTGTACAGGGACTCATGCAGTATTTT	CAWSVQGLMQYF
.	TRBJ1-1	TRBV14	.	TGTGCCAGCAGCCCCACTTCGGTGACTGAAGCTTTCTTT	CASSPTSVTEAFF
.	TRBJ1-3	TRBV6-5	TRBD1	TGTGCCAGCAAAGGCGGCAGGGGGCTTGGAAACACCATATATTTT	CASKGGRGLGNTIYF
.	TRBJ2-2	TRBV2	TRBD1	TGTGCCAGCAGTTGGACAGGGGGCAACACCGGGGAGCTGTTTTTT	CASSWTGGNTGELFF
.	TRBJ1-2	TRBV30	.	TGTGCCTGGAGTGTTGTACAGGGCCTGGGCTACACCTTC	CAWSVVQGLGYTF
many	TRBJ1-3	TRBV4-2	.	TGTGCCAGCAGCCAAAAGACCAACGGGGACGGAAACACCATATATTTT	CASSQKTNGDGNTIYF
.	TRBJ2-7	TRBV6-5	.	TGTGCCAGGACGAAGCAAACAGGGTCAGCCTACGAGCAGTACTTC	CARTKQTGSAYEQYF
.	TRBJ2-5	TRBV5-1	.	TGCGCCAGCAGCTTGGCCGACGGGGTGGAGACCCAGTACTTC	CASSLADGVETQYF
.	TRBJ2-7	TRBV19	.	TGTGCCAGTAGTACAGGACAGTCTACCTCCTACGAGCAGTACTTC	CASSTGQSTSYEQYF
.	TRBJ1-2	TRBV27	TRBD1	TGTGCCAGCAAATTTCGGACAGGGTCGGGCTACACCTTC	CASKFRTGSGYTF
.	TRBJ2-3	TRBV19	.	TGTGCCAGTAGTAGGGGGCAGGGAGATACGCAGTATTTT	CASSRGQGDTQYF
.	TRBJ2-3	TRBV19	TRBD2	TGTGCCAGTAGCGTGTTGAGTCCGACTAGCGGGGGGGCCCCGTATACGCAGTATTTT	CASSVLSPTSGGAPYTQYF
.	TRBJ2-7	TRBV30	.	TGTGCCTGGAGTCCCCGCGGGTTCTCCTACGAGCAGTACTTC	CAWSPRGFSYEQYF
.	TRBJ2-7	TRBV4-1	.	TGCGCCAGCAGCCAAGCGACAGAAACCCGTAATAAACAGTACTTC	CASSQATETRNKQYF
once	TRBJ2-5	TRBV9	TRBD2	TGTGCCAGCAGCCCAGGACTAGCGGGAGTTCAAGAGACCCAGTACTTC	CASSPGLAGVQETQYF
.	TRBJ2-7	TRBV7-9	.	TGTGCCAGCAGCTTAATGGATCCCCACGAGCAGTACTTC	CASSLMDPHEQYF
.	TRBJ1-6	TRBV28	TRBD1	TGTGCCAGCAGTTTATTCCAGGGACAGGGGCGTTCACCCCTCCACTTT	CASSLFQGQGRSPLHF
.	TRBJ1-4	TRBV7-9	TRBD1	TGTGCCAGCAGTCGAACAGGGGGCAGTGAGGAAAAACTGTTTTTT	CASSRTGGSEEKLFF
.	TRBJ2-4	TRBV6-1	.	TGTGCCAGCAAAGAACAGGGCAAAAACATTCAGTACTTC	CASKEQGKNIQYF
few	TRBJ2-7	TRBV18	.	TGTGCCAGCTCACCACGGGCGCAGGCGGGCTCCTACGAGCAGTACTTC	CASSPRAQAGSYEQYF
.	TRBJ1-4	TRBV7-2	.	TGTGCCAGCAGCTTAGTCGCTGGGCCAACTAATGAAAAACTGTTTTTT	CASSLVAGPTNEKLFF
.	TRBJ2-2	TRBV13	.	TGTGCCAGCAGCTTTATCCGGGAGAGGAACACCGGGGAGCTGTTTTTT	CASSFIRERNTGELFF